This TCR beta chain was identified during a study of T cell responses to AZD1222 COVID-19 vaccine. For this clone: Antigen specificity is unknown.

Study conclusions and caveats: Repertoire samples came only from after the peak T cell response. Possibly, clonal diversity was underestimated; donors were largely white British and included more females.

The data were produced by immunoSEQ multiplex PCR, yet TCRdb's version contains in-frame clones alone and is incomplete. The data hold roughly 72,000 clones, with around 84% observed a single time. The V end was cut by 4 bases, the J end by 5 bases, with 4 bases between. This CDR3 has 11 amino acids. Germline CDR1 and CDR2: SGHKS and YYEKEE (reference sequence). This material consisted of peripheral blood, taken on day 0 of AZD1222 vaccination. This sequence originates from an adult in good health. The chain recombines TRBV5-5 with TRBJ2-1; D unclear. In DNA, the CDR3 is TGTGCCAGCAGCGACCACAATGAGCAGTTCTTC. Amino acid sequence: CASSDHNEQFF.